This T cell receptor (beta chain) was identified in a study of cytomegalovirus exposure and HLA in healthy donors. The overall study: The 100 to 150 validation repertoires used the same platform as the 650 to 800 first-cohort repertoires, a later analysis reported. Findings of the study overall: Associated with cytomegalovirus, according to the listing, were 150 to 200 TCR beta chains.

Concerning this clone itself: What it binds is unknown.

The germline V gene has CDR1 SGHAT and CDR2 FQNNGV. V was shortened by 4 bases and J by 3 bases, with 9 bases between the two germline ends. The CDR3 sequence is 13 residues long. Assay: immunoSEQ multiplex PCR; the TCRdb copy retains only in-frame clones and omits some. The table shows 76,000 or so clones, with about 94% occurring only once. Source material: PBMCs. The sequence derives from a woman younger than 35 in good health and CMV-seronegative. The chain links TRBV11-2 to TRBJ1-2; perhaps TRBD1 as D (6 bases). The CDR3 sequence: CASSSRTDYGYTF. The CDR3 DNA sequence: TGTGCCAGCAGCTCAAGGACAGACTATGGCTACACCTTC.